A selection of T cell receptor beta chains follows, all from one sample in a study of a mutant IDH1 vaccine in newly diagnosed glioma. The protocol was immunoSEQ multiplex PCR, while the TCRdb copy is restricted to in-frame clones and leaves out a portion. Of about 24,000 clones in the sample, 79% were seen once. These TCRs' antigens remain unknown. This sample comprised PBMCs, obtained from a glioma patient whose treatment included an IDH1 peptide vaccine. The receptors were gathered from a man in his forties or fifties with glioma. CDR3s include the opening cysteine and the closing phenylalanine or tryptophan.

CDR3 length | J gene | V gene | CDR3 protein
19 | TRBJ2-1 | TRBV18 | CASSPPIAGGPLSYNEQFF
14 | TRBJ1-4 | TRBV2 | CASSMTGIGEKLFF
11 | TRBJ2-1 | TRBV20-1 | CSARDRWEGFF
17 | TRBJ2-3 | TRBV5-6 | CASSPPPRDHRWDTQYF
15 | TRBJ2-2 | TRBV9 | CASSVWGGQGGELFF
15 | TRBJ1-5 | TRBV5-1 | CASSLDDSHNQPQHF
14 | TRBJ1-4 | TRBV19 | CASSPDRVGEKLFF
15 | TRBJ2-3 | TRBV4-1 | CASSQVRTFTDTQYF
15 | TRBJ1-5 | TRBV23-1 | CASKNTGARNQPQHF
19 | TRBJ2-3 | TRBV7-2 | CASSLKRFGTSGRADTQYF
14 | TRBJ1-1 | TRBV6-5 | CASSKTRANTEAFF
16 | TRBJ2-5 | TRBV7-2 | CASSLGRGPLGETQYF
16 | TRBJ2-7 | TRBV11-2 | CASTKGGSGRDDEQYF
16 | TRBJ2-1 | TRBV15 | CATSTGIGLAENEQFF
13 | TRBJ1-2 | TRBV5-6 | CASSLGEQDGYTF
16 | TRBJ2-6 | TRBV11-2 | CASSPYRGVGANVLTF
14 | TRBJ2-7 | TRBV5-5 | CASSLATGLGEQYF
15 | TRBJ2-1 | TRBV9 | CASSVGGASYNEQFF
14 | TRBJ2-2 | TRBV5-4 | CASSFRRNTGELFF
18 | TRBJ2-1 | TRBV7-2 | CASSSLTKGLAGFNEQFF
11 | TRBJ2-7 | TRBV20-1 | CSAAGQYEQYF
16 | TRBJ1-1 | TRBV4-1 | CASSQEEGIYSTEAFF
15 | TRBJ2-5 | TRBV25-1 | CASNYPGPQGETQYF
15 | TRBJ1-5 | TRBV12-5 | CASGLGDTSLQPQHF
15 | TRBJ2-7 | TRBV18 | CASSPSQGSSYEQYF
14 | TRBJ1-5 | TRBV6-5 | CASTQVDSNQPQHF
13 | - | TRBV13 | CASSLNLFYEQYF
14 | TRBJ1-2 | TRBV5-1 | CASSAGGGNYGYTF
14 | TRBJ2-7 | TRBV18 | CASSPKGQGYEQYF
17 | TRBJ1-5 | TRBV11-3 | CASSLDFGTDSNQPQHF
16 | TRBJ2-7 | TRBV11-2 | CASSSRGRAFKYEQYF
18 | TRBJ2-1 | TRBV7-2 | CASSLGPGLAGSYNEQFF
14 | TRBJ1-5 | TRBV5-1 | CASSPRIDGQPQHF
13 | TRBJ1-2 | TRBV11-2 | CASSLGLNYGYTF
16 | TRBJ1-5 | TRBV4-1 | CASSQFGTASNQPQHF
14 | TRBJ1-3 | TRBV6-1 | CASSAGTPTNTIYF
14 | TRBJ1-1 | TRBV18 | CASSPLDRGTEAFF
17 | TRBJ2-3 | TRBV5-5 | CASSLALGRGRTDTQYF
16 | TRBJ2-4 | TRBV11-3 | CASSAVVAGLGNIQYF
12 | TRBJ2-5 | TRBV23-1 | CASSRCSSSQYF
14 | TRBJ2-2 | TRBV27 | CASSLQGATGELFF
17 | TRBJ1-5 | TRBV15 | CATSREGSAGINQPQHF
22 | TRBJ2-1 | TRBV2 | CASSEALGEAGLAHYSYNEQFF